The T cell receptor (beta chain) described here comes from a study of blood T cell repertoires in COVID-19. Profiled with immunoSEQ multiplex PCR; TCRdb holds only in-frame clones, not every one. The table includes about 64,000 clones, about 88% detected once. V lost 6 bases and J lost 4; bases outside the gene matches: 6. This CDR3 comprises 14 residues. Germline V gene lookup returns CDR1 LNHDA and CDR2 SQIVND (reference sequence). The source is a man aged 65 to 85 with acute or convalescent COVID-19. Input material: peripheral blood. The chain links TRBV19 to TRBJ2-1; 7 positions match TRBD1. CDR3 nucleotide sequence: TGTGCCAGTAGACAACAGGGGCTTTACAATGAGCAGTTCTTC. Amino acid sequence: CASRQQGLYNEQFF.